These T cell receptor beta chains were read from a single sample in a study of control samples from healthy donors and cancer patients. Clones were sequenced by immunoSEQ multiplex PCR, and TCRdb holds only the in-frame ones, with some missing. There are some 44,000 clones in the sample; over 65% occur only once, and about 15% lies in the top ten. Sample: formalin-fixed, paraffin-embedded tissue. The receptor source for this set is a male donor with melanoma. Each CDR3 is given without its conserved first and last residue.

v_call | cdr3_aa
TRBV29-1 | SVDPGQGWETQY
TRBV6-4 | ATGQGHTDTQY
TRBV4-1 | ASSQDGLGTSDTQY
TRBV2 | ASGVTSNTGELF
TRBV10-1 | ASSDSGQGGNEQF
TRBV20-1 | SASRREGRETQY
TRBV7-6 | ASSLVALYQETQY
TRBV23-1 | ASSQSIQGAPGTSKETQY
TRBV5-1 | ASSQLAGAGTGELF
TRBV15 | ATSSPRTGTRETQY
TRBV28 | ASSLGTGAFTGELF
TRBV5-4 | ASSLAGTGGASGYT
TRBV19 | ASALWDADNEQF
TRBV5-1 | ASSLGATGNNEQY
TRBV6-5 | ASSYRAGNYEQY
TRBV6-5 | ASRTGSNYGYT
TRBV5-4 | ASSFDLGGSGELF
TRBV7-2 | ASSLDLGVVGGYT
TRBV28 | ASSPKRGRTLNYGYT
TRBV6-4 | ASSDSIRRGGVQDQPQH
TRBV29-1 | SVEGGRLAGAYNEQF
TRBV6-1 | ASSEGPSYEQY
TRBV4-1 | ASSPPRPSYDRQF
TRBV5-7 | ASSLRGGNFTDTQY
TRBV9 | ASSPGTGEIEQY
TRBV4-2 | ASSQGLAGADTQY
TRBV5-1 | ASSLGGGKANEQF
TRBV7-3 | ASSPTSGFLSTYNEQF
TRBV6-1 | ASSEEWTQNTEAF
TRBV5-1 | ASSLGVAGELF
TRBV6-5 | ASRPHSTDTQY
TRBV2 | ASSEGPGQGYEQY
TRBV19 | ASGPDSPLH
TRBV4-1 | ASSQTTGGKFDSDTQY
TRBV6-5 | ATTRQGWPDTQY
TRBV6-1 | ASSDQGSNQPQH
TRBV5-8 | ASNVNRIQETQY
TRBV11-3 | ASSAEGGSGTQY
TRBV24-1 | ATSDSRLAANNEQF
TRBV24-1 | ATSVAGGRNEQF
TRBV2 | ASSALGRGADTQY
TRBV9 | ASSVGNPGNTIY
TRBV7-9 | ASSYGTGGGGNQPQH
TRBV10-3 | AISLGGGNIQY
TRBV18 | ASSPNTQGEAF
TRBV18 | ASSPGQGEQPQH
TRBV7-9 | ASSLGGASPSTDTQY
TRBV7-9 | ASEMPGLAAVGTDTQY
TRBV5-1 | ASSSGQGAREQY
TRBV4-2 | ASSQLGKGELSGELF
TRBV5-4 | ASSLDETRGTEAF
TRBV5-1 | ASSFGQGGTDTQY
TRBV28 | ASSPSGRIYEQY